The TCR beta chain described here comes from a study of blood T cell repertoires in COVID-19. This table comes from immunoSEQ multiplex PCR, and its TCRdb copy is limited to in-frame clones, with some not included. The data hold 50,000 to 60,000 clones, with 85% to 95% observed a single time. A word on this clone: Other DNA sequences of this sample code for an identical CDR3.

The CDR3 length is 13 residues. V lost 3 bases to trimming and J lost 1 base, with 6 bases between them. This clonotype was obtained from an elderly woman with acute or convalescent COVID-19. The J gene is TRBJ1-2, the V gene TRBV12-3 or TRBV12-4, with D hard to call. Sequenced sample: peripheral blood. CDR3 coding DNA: TGTGCCAGCAGTTTGCGGGGTAACTATGGCTACACCTTC. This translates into CASSLRGNYGYTF.